What follows are 31 T cell receptor beta chains derived from one specimen sequenced in a study of T cell changes during pregnancy in multiple sclerosis. Assay: immunoSEQ multiplex PCR; the TCRdb copy retains only in-frame clones and omits some. This repertoire shows fewer than 85,000 clones, over 90% found once; its top ten account for about 2.5%. The specimen was peripheral blood, collected in the third trimester of pregnancy. The receptors come from a female donor with multiple sclerosis, enrolled in a pregnancy study.

This chain uses TRBV18 with TRBJ2-3, with no clear D. V shed 3 bases and J shed 6 bases, with 13 bases lying between them. The CDR3 extends over 14 amino acids. CDR1 is KGHSH and CDR2 is LQKENI in the germline V gene. The CDR3 sequence: CASSPIRTGDTQYF. For the CDR3, the DNA is TGTGCCAGCTCACCTATCCGCACCGGGGATACGCAGTATTTT.

The chain has TRBV18 and TRBJ2-7, with D unclear. CDR3 length: 13 residues. The germline V gene has CDR1 KGHSH and CDR2 LQKENI. The V and J ends lost 0 bases and 0 bases respectively, with 3 bases between them. This chain's CDR3 is CASSPPSSYEQYF. The CDR3 DNA follows: TGTGCCAGCTCACCACCCAGCTCCTACGAGCAGTACTTC. The variable domain in full, completed from reference TRBV18 and TRBJ2-7, reads NAGVMQNPRHLVRRRGQEARLRCSPMKGHSHVYWYRQLPEEGLKFMVYLQKENIIDESGMPKERFSAEFPKEGPSILRIQQVVRGDSAAYFCASSPPSSYEQYFGPGTRLTVT.

The chain carries TRBV4-2 and TRBJ1-5; D not resolved. The CDR3 contains 16 residues. Germline V gene sequence: CDR1 LGHNA, CDR2 YNFKEQ. Trimming cost V 0 bases and J 0 bases, with 9 bases left between them. The DNA for the CDR3 is TGTGCCAGCAGCCAAGAGCAGGCGATTAGCAATCAGCCCCAGCATTTT. It yields the protein CASSQEQAISNQPQHF.

This chain links TRBV6-1 with TRBJ1-1, with a weak D call TRBD1 (5 bases). From germline, CDR1 is MNHNS and CDR2 SASEGT. CDR3 length: 15 amino acids. V was cut by 5 bases and J by 3 bases, with 16 bases left in between. CDR3 sequence: CASSKKVAGYTEAFF. CDR3 nucleotides: TGTGCCAGCAGTAAGAAGGTGGCAGGGTACACTGAAGCTTTCTTT.

The V gene is TRBV19, the J gene TRBJ1-2; no firm D call. CDR1 and CDR2 from the germline V gene are LNHDA and SQIVND (reference sequence). The CDR3 has 15 amino acids. Trimming took off 3 bases at V and 4 bases at J, with 15 bases between the two ends. CDR3 region: CASSITPTGFYGYTF. The CDR3 DNA reads as TGTGCCAGTAGTATCACCCCCACGGGATTCTATGGCTACACCTTC. Full variable domain (missing parts from reference TRBV19 and TRBJ1-2): DGGITQSPKYLFRKEGQNVTLSCEQNLNHDAMYWYRQDPGQGLRLIYYSQIVNDFQKGDIAEGYSVSREKKESFPLTVTSAQKNPTAFYLCASSITPTGFYGYTFGSGTRLTVV.

The gene calls are TRBV5-6 and TRBJ2-5; 10 nucleotides align to TRBD2. The germline V gene encodes CDR1 SGHDT and CDR2 YYEEEE. The V and J ends lost 0 bases and 5 bases, in that order; junction bases with no gene match: 10. The CDR3 extends over 17 amino acids. The CDR3 sequence: CASSLVPSGGPLETQYF. CDR3 DNA: TGTGCCAGCAGCTTGGTCCCTAGCGGGGGCCCCCTGGAGACCCAGTACTTC.

The chain combines TRBV7-6 with TRBJ2-7, with D possibly being TRBD1 (6 bases). With 5 bases removed from V and 1 base from J, the gap between germline ends came to 9 bases. Germline-derived CDR1 and CDR2 are SGHVS and FNYEAQ. The CDR3 is made up of 13 amino acids. DNA for the CDR3: TGTGCCAGCAGCCATGACAGGTCCTACGAGCAGTACTTC. Its protein product is CASSHDRSYEQYF.

The V gene is TRBV27, the J gene TRBJ1-5, with D perhaps TRBD1 (6 bases). This CDR3 spans 16 amino acids. The germline V gene has CDR1 MNHEY and CDR2 SMNVEV (reference sequence). V shed 8 bases and J shed 1 base, with 18 bases lying between them. In DNA form, the CDR3 reads TGTGCCAGCTCCCCGAGCGAGGGGGAAAGCAATCAGCCCCAGCATTTT. Its translation is CASSPSEGESNQPQHF.

The chain employs TRBV28 and TRBJ1-1; 7 bases map to TRBD1. This CDR3 contains 14 residues. The V and J ends lost 5 bases and 1 base, in that order; junction bases with no gene match: 4. From germline, CDR1 is MDHEN and CDR2 SYDVKM. This CDR3 reads CASSTGEPNTEAFF. Here the CDR3 DNA reads TGTGCCAGCAGTACAGGGGAACCGAACACTGAAGCTTTCTTT. The full variable domain, with the rest looked up from reference TRBV28 and TRBJ1-1, is DVKVTQSSRYLVKRTGEKVFLECVQDMDHENMFWYRQDPGLGLRLIYFSYDVKMKEKGDIPEGYSVSREKKERFSLILESASTNQTSMYLCASSTGEPNTEAFFGQGTRLTVV.

CDR3 sequence (DNA): TGTGCCAGCAGAGTACTAGCGGGGGGGGTAAATACGCAGTATTTT. Protein: CASRVLAGGVNTQYF. The chain has TRBV2 and TRBJ2-3, with 13 nucleotides matching TRBD2. The V segment lost 6 bases and the J segment 7 bases; nucleotides outside the gene matches: 7. The CDR3 is 15 residues long. The germline V gene encodes CDR1 SNHLY and CDR2 FYNNEI.

CDR3 loop: CARTPPGLAGGHFQETQYF. The CDR3 DNA reads TGTGCCAGGACACCCCCGGGACTAGCGGGGGGCCACTTTCAAGAGACCCAGTACTTC. V is TRBV6-4 and J is TRBJ2-5, with 15 bases matching TRBD2. Trimming at V came to 9 bases and at J to 2 bases, leaving 16 bases not matched to a gene. CDR3 size: 19 residues. Germline V gene lookup returns CDR1 MRHNA and CDR2 SNTAGT.

The J gene is TRBJ1-5, the V gene TRBV9, with D perhaps matching TRBD1 (6 bases). V was cut by 4 bases and J by 0 bases, with 17 bases left in between. CDR3 length: 17 residues. Per germline, CDR1 SGDLS and CDR2 YYNGEE. The CDR3 region has the DNA TGTGCCAGCAGCCCGACCGGGACACCTTATAGCAATCAGCCCCAGCATTTT. Residues: CASSPTGTPYSNQPQHF.

This chain joins TRBV18 and TRBJ1-4; 8 bases are a match to TRBD1. The CDR3 runs 16 residues. J was trimmed by 8 bases and V by 5 bases; bases with no gene match: 13. Germline CDR1 and CDR2: KGHSH and LQKENI. The CDR3 nucleotides are TGTGCCAGCTCAGTCAATGGACAGGGAATCGGAGAAAAACTGTTTTTT. Protein: CASSVNGQGIGEKLFF.

This sequence joins TRBV18 and TRBJ2-1, with TRBD2 matching over 13 bases. CDR3 length equals 17 residues. V shed 5 bases and J 0 bases; nucleotides not matched to a gene: 4. Germline CDR1 KGHSH, CDR2 LQKENI. The CDR3 sequence is CASSGLAGALSYNEQFF. The CDR3 coding sequence is TGTGCCAGCTCAGGACTAGCGGGGGCTCTCTCCTACAATGAGCAGTTCTTC.

The V call is TRBV12-5, the J call TRBJ2-3, with D unclear. Germline CDR1 is LGHNT and CDR2 is FRNRAP. The CDR3 extends over 17 amino acids. V gave up 0 bases and J gave up 2 bases, with 15 bases separating them. The CDR3: CASGLVNWRANTDTQYF. For the CDR3, the DNA is TGTGCTAGTGGTTTGGTAAATTGGCGAGCGAACACAGATACGCAGTATTTT.

The rearrangement uses TRBV6-4 and TRBJ2-1; the D gene is possibly TRBD2 (5 bases). This CDR3 region has 15 residues. V lost 5 bases and J 9 bases, leaving 20 bases between the germline ends. Germline V CDR1 and CDR2: MRHNA, SNTAGT. The CDR3 reads CASSPLAAAGSEQFF. The CDR3 DNA is TGTGCCAGCAGTCCCCTGGCGGCGGCTGGGAGTGAGCAGTTCTTC.

The rearrangement uses TRBV5-5 and TRBJ1-3, with a tentative D call TRBD1 (5 bases). Germline-derived CDR1 and CDR2 are SGHKS and YYEKEE (reference sequence). Between the trimmed V and J ends, which lost 2 bases and 4 bases, there was a span of 10 bases. The CDR3 is 14 residues long. The CDR3 DNA reads TGTGCCAGCAGCTTAGTCAGGGCAGGAAACACCATATATTTT. This encodes CASSLVRAGNTIYF.

The rearrangement joins TRBV2 to TRBJ2-2; D perhaps matches TRBD2 (6 bases). This CDR3 is 16 amino acids long. The germline V gene has CDR1 SNHLY and CDR2 FYNNEI. Trimming took 6 bases from V and 5 from J, leaving 19 bases between them. In nucleotides, the CDR3 is TGTGCCAGCAGACCCATCCTAGCGTCGGGGACCGGGGAGCTGTTTTTT. Its translation: CASRPILASGTGELFF.

This chain links TRBV7-9 with TRBJ1-5, with D hard to call. The V and J ends lost 1 base and 11 bases respectively, with 9 bases between them. The CDR3 covers 12 residues. Germline CDR1 reads SEHNR; CDR2 reads FQNEAQ (reference sequence). The DNA for the CDR3 is TGTGCCAGCAGCTTAGACGAGAAGTCCCAGCATTTT. Its translation is CASSLDEKSQHF.

The chain is built from TRBV18 and TRBJ1-5; 7 bases are shared with TRBD1. Germline trimming cut 6 bases from V and 4 bases from J; bases unmatched to any gene: 6. The CDR3 runs 14 residues. Per germline, CDR1 KGHSH and CDR2 LQKENI. The CDR3 here is CASSLGQTNQPQHF. The CDR3 coding sequence is TGTGCCAGCTCTCTGGGACAGACTAATCAGCCCCAGCATTTT.

The V and J genes are TRBV4-1 and TRBJ2-4; 11 bases align to TRBD2. This CDR3 has 15 amino acids. Germline V gene sequence: CDR1 MGHRA, CDR2 YSYEKL. Trimming removed 1 base from V and 9 bases from J; junction bases left unmatched: 5. The CDR3 loop reads CASSQVSSGGGIQYF. The CDR3 nucleotides read TGCGCCAGCAGCCAAGTTAGTAGCGGGGGGGGCATTCAGTACTTC.

The CDR3 loop is CASSVDSFNQPQHF. CDR3 DNA: TGTGCCAGCAGCGTTGACAGCTTCAATCAGCCCCAGCATTTT. V and J are TRBV9 and TRBJ1-5; maybe TRBD1 (5 bases). Per the germline V gene, CDR1 is SGDLS and CDR2 is YYNGEE. Trimming cost V 2 bases and J 3 bases, with 9 bases left between them. The CDR3 totals 14 residues.

In its sample, this clone was seen a few times. This chain links TRBV12-5 with TRBJ1-5; 7 bases match TRBD1. Germline V gene sequence: CDR1 LGHNT, CDR2 FRNRAP. The CDR3 totals 14 residues. Trimming took 5 bases from V and 5 from J; bases not matched to a gene: 6. The DNA of the CDR3 is TGTGCTAGTGGTACAGGACAGGTTTATCAGCCCCAGCATTTT. Translated: CASGTGQVYQPQHF. The whole variable domain, remainder taken from reference TRBV12-5 and TRBJ1-5, is DARVTQTPRHKVTEMGQEVTMRCQPILGHNTVFWYRQTMMQGLELLAYFRNRAPLDDSGMPKDRFSAEMPDATLATLKIQPSEPRDSAVYFCASGTGQVYQPQHFGDGTRLSIL.

The J gene is TRBJ2-5, the V gene TRBV7-8; TRBD1 aligns across 9 bases. The V gene's germline CDR1 is SGHVS and CDR2 FQNEAQ. With V trimmed by 3 bases and J by 2 bases, 1 base remained unmatched. CDR3 length: 14 amino acids. This CDR3 is CASSLGTGQETQYF. CDR3 sequence (DNA): TGTGCCAGCAGCTTGGGGACAGGGCAAGAGACCCAGTACTTC.

This rearrangement joins TRBV7-2 to TRBJ2-5; no definite D call. The germline V gene encodes CDR1 SGHTA and CDR2 FQGNSA. Trimming shortened V by 7 bases and J by 3 bases, and 12 bases separated the two germline ends. This CDR3 comprises 13 residues. The CDR3: CASKIGVEETQYF. The DNA of the CDR3 is TGTGCCAGCAAGATCGGAGTCGAAGAGACCCAGTACTTC.

The V and J genes are TRBV10-2 and TRBJ2-1, with a possible D match to TRBD2 (5 bases). Germline V CDR1 and CDR2: WSHSY, SAAADI. Trimming removed 2 bases from V and 0 bases from J, with 8 bases in between. The CDR3 contains 15 residues. DNA for the CDR3: TGCGCCAGCAGTGAGGCGGGTGGCTCCTACAATGAGCAGTTCTTC. It codes for CASSEAGGSYNEQFF.

The CDR3 region is CASSLVPGKEKLFF. The CDR3 DNA reads TGTGCCAGCAGCTTAGTTCCGGGAAAGGAAAAACTGTTTTTT. The chain has TRBV7-9 and TRBJ1-4; no clear D. V shed 1 base and J shed 8 bases, with 11 bases lying between them. Germline lookup yields CDR1 SEHNR and CDR2 FQNEAQ (reference sequence). The CDR3 has 14 amino acids.

The chain combines TRBV2 with TRBJ2-7; tentative D call: TRBD2 (5 bases). CDR1 is SNHLY, CDR2 FYNNEI, per germline. The V gene lost 7 bases and the J gene lost 6 bases, with 10 bases spanning the gap. CDR3 size: 11 residues. CDR3 sequence: CASIGGGEQYF. The DNA of the CDR3 is TGTGCCAGCATTGGAGGAGGCGAGCAGTACTTC.

The V call is TRBV30, the J call TRBJ1-5; a weak D match, TRBD1 (6 bases). V lost 3 bases and J lost 0, with 15 bases in between. CDR3 length equals 16 residues. The germline gives CDR1 GTSNPN, CDR2 SVGIG (reference sequence). The CDR3 loop is CAWSPPGTFSNQPQHF. As DNA, the CDR3 is TGTGCCTGGAGCCCCCCCGGGACATTTAGCAATCAGCCCCAGCATTTT. The full variable domain, in which reference TRBV30 and TRBJ1-5 provide the parts outside the CDR3, is SQTIHQWPATLVQPVGSPLSLECTVEGTSNPNLYWYRQAAGRGLQLLFYSVGIGQISSEVPQNLSASRPQDRQFILSSKKLLLSDSGFYLCAWSPPGTFSNQPQHFGDGTRLSIL.

The chain couples TRBV4-2 to TRBJ2-2; D ambiguous. Per the germline V gene, CDR1 is LGHNA and CDR2 is YNFKEQ. This CDR3 has 16 residues. Trimming shortened V by 1 base and J by 5 bases, and 14 bases separated the two germline ends. The CDR3 sequence is CASSQAGSLKTGELFF. The DNA for the CDR3 is TGTGCCAGCAGCCAAGCAGGCTCTTTAAAAACCGGGGAGCTGTTTTTT.

The chain recombines TRBV27 with TRBJ1-5, with TRBD1 matching over 7 bases. CDR1 and CDR2 (germline): MNHEY, SMNVEV (reference sequence). Germline trimming cut 7 bases from V and 6 bases from J; bases unmatched to any gene: 18. This CDR3 is built from 17 residues. The CDR3 DNA is TGTGCCAGCACAAACTCTTACGCCAGGGGGAAGGGTCAGCCCCAGCATTTT. Protein: CASTNSYARGKGQPQHF.